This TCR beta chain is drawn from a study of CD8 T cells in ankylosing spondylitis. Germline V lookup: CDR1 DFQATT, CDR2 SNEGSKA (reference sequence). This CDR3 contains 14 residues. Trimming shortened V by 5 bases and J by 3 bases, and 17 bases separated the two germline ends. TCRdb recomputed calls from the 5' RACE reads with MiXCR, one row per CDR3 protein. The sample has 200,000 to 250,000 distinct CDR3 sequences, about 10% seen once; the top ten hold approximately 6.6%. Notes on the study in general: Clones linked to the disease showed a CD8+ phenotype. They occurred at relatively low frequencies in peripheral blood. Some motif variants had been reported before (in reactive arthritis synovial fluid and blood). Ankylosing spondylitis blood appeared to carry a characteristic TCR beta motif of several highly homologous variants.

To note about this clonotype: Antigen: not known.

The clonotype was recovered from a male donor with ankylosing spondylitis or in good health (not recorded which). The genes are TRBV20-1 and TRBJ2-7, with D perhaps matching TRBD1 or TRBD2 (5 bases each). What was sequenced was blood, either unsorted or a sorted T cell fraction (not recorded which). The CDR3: CSAARAGTDYEQYF. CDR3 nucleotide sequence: TGCAGTGCTGCAAGGGCCGGGACCGACTACGAGCAGTACTTC.